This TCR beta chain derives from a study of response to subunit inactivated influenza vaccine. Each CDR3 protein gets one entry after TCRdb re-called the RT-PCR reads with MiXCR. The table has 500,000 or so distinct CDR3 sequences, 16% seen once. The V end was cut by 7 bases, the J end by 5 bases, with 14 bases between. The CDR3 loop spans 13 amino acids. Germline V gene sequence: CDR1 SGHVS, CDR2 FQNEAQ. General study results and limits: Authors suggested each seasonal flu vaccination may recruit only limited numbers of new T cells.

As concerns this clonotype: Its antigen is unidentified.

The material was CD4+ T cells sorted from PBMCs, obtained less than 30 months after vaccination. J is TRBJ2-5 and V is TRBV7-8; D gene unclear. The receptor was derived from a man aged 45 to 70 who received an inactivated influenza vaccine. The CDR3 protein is CASNKRFSETQYF. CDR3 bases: TGTGCCAGCAACAAAAGGTTCTCGGAGACCCAGTACTTC.